This T cell receptor (beta chain) was sequenced during a study of blood T cell repertoires in COVID-19. Libraries were prepared by immunoSEQ multiplex PCR; TCRdb keeps only in-frame clonotypes and omits some of them. The data show approximately 240,000 clones, with 83% seen just once and around 6% held by the top ten. V was trimmed by 1 base and J by 0 bases, leaving 13 bases between them. The CDR3 covers 17 residues. Looked up from germline, CDR1 is SGHAT and CDR2 is FQNNGV. Sequencing was done on a sample of peripheral blood. V usage is TRBV11-2 and J usage is TRBJ1-3; perhaps TRBD1 as D (5 bases). The clonotype originates from a human donor in a cohort sampled during active COVID-19. The DNA of the CDR3 is TGTGCCAGCAGCTTAGCTAGGACAACGAGCTCTGGAAACACCATATATTTT. The encoded protein is CASSLARTTSSGNTIYF.